These T cell receptor beta chains were read from a single sample in a study of blood T cell repertoires in COVID-19. Some clones are missing from TCRdb's copy, which holds only in-frame ones; the method was immunoSEQ multiplex PCR. The sample carries 100,000 to 150,000 clones, approximately 83% recorded once. Sample: peripheral blood. The receptor source for this set is a man older than 75 with active or convalescent COVID-19. Each CDR3 is given without its conserved first and last residue.

J gene,V gene,CDR3 protein
TRBJ1-4,TRBV5-1,ASSTDRANEKLF
TRBJ2-2,TRBV11-3,ASSLRTDPGELF
TRBJ1-4,TRBV19,ASSTWGQGEKLF
TRBJ2-1,TRBV9,ASSAPGGNEQF
TRBJ1-3,TRBV5-1,ASSLAGYGNTIY
TRBJ2-7,TRBV5-1,ASSRQLIPYEQY
TRBJ1-5,TRBV6-5,ASSYLASYSNQPQH
TRBJ1-3,TRBV3-1/TRBV3-2,ASSLGTGSGNTIY
TRBJ2-2,TRBV14,ASSPRGRQGNTGELF
TRBJ1-1,TRBV6-5,ASSRQGFNTEAF
TRBJ2-2,TRBV7-3,ASSSAAGGPVGELF
TRBJ2-2,TRBV18,ASSPPAAGELF
TRBJ1-5,TRBV6-5,ASRPGQNSNQPQH
TRBJ2-2,TRBV7-2,ASSSLAGAGELF
TRBJ1-1,TRBV12-3/TRBV12-4,ASSLGRGTEAF
TRBJ2-2,TRBV7-3,ASSYEGWDTGELF
TRBJ1-5,TRBV30,AWSVRAGGQPQH
TRBJ1-4,TRBV19,ASDRGQGSEKLF
TRBJ2-5,TRBV7-2,ASSLGLGETQY
TRBJ2-2,TRBV6-1,ASSDAYRVIFTGELF
TRBJ2-7,TRBV7-9,ASSPRTSNYEQY
TRBJ1-4,TRBV12-3/TRBV12-4,ASTRGEKLF
TRBJ2-5,TRBV27,ASSPELRARYQETQY
TRBJ2-7,TRBV18,ASSPGGSGGDEQY
TRBJ1-4,TRBV5-6,ASSTDRDEKLF
TRBJ1-2,TRBV12-3/TRBV12-4,ASSLRRRFCT
TRBJ2-7,TRBV2,ASSGTGGSYEQY
TRBJ1-2,TRBV6-5,ASIQKGEGYGYT
TRBJ1-4,TRBV23-1,ASSQSSGGVGTNEKLF
TRBJ1-5,TRBV2,ASKGGTSNQPQH
TRBJ2-7,TRBV9,ASSVDGRSSYEQY
TRBJ2-2,TRBV6-2/TRBV6-3,ASSRQGDGTGELF
TRBJ2-5,TRBV9,ASSTSGGNQETQY
TRBJ1-6,TRBV10-3,AISESRSSYNSPLH
TRBJ2-7,TRBV25-1,ASSEAGGISYEQY
TRBJ1-1,TRBV4-1,ASSQDIRGNTEAF
TRBJ2-7,TRBV27,ASSLYRTGGVQY
TRBJ2-1,TRBV24-1,ATKLENEQF
TRBJ1-5,TRBV18,ASSPLQGGGQPQH
TRBJ2-1,TRBV18,ASSIEYNEQF
TRBJ1-2,TRBV6-5,ASRRTLEWGYGYT
TRBJ2-3,TRBV28,ASSLPGWADTQY